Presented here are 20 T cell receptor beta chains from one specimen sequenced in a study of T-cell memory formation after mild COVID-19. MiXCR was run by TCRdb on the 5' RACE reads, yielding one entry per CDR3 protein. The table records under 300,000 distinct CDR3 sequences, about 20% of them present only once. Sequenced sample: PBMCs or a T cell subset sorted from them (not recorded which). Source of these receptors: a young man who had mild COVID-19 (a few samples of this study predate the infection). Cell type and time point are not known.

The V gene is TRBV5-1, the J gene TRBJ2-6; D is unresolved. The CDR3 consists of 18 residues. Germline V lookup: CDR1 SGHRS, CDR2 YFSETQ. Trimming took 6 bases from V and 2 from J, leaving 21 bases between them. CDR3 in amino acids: CASTRGPSGKPGANVLTF. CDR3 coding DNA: TGCGCCAGCACCCGCGGCCCTTCTGGTAAGCCTGGGGCCAACGTCCTGACTTTC.

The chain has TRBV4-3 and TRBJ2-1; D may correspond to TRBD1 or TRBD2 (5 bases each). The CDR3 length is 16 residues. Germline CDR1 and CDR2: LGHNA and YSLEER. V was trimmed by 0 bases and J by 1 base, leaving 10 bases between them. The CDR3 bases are TGCGCCAGCAGCCAAGATTGGGACGGGTCCTACAATGAGCAGTTCTTC. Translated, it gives CASSQDWDGSYNEQFF.

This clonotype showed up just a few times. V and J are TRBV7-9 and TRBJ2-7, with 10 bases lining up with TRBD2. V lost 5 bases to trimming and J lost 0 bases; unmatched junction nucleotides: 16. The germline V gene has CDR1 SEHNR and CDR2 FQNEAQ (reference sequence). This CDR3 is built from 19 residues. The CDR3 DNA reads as TGTGCCAGCAGCCGCAATCCCGGGACTAGCGACAGAAGCTCCTACGAGCAGTACGTC. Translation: CASSRNPGTSDRSSYEQYV.

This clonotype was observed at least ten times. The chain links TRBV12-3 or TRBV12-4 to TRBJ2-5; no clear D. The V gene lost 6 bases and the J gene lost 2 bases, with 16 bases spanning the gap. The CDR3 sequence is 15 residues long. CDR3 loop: CASSNWGGWQETQYF. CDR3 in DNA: TGTGCCAGCAGCAACTGGGGTGGTTGGCAAGAGACCCAGTACTTC.

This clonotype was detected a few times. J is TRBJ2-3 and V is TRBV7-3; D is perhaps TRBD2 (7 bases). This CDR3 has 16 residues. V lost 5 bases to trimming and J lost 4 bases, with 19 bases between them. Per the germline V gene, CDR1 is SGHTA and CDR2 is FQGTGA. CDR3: CASSPRGGVPPDTQYF. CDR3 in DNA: TGTGCCAGCAGCCCAAGGGGGGGGGTTCCCCCAGATACGCAGTATTTT.

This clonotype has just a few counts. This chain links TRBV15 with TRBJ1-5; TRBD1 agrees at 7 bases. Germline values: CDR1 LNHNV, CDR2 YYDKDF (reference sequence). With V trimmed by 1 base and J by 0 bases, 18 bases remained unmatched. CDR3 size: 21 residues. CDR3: CATSRGGGRGGKSFSNQPQHF. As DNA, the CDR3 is TGTGCCACCAGCAGAGGTGGTGGGAGAGGGGGCAAGTCCTTTAGCAATCAGCCCCAGCATTTT.

The DNA of the CDR3 is TGTGCCAGCAGCCGGGGGACAGGGGGCGTAGGTCAGCCCCAGCATTTT. It is translated as CASSRGTGGVGQPQHF. The chain carries TRBV4-2 and TRBJ1-5, with TRBD1 matching 12 bases. The length of the CDR3 is 16 residues. The germline CDR1 and CDR2 sequences are LGHNA and YNFKEQ. The V segment lost 4 bases and the J segment 6 bases; nucleotides outside the gene matches: 7.

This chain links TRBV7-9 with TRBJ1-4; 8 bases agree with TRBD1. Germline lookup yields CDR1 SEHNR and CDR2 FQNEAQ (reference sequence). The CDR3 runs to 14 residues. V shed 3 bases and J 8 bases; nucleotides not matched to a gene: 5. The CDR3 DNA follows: TGTGCCAGCAGCTTCACAGGGGGGAGGGAAAAACTGTTTTTT. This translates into CASSFTGGREKLFF.

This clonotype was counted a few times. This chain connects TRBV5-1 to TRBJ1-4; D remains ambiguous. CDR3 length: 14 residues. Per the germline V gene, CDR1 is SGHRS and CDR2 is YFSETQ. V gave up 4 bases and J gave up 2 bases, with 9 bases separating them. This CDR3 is CASSQERTNEKLFF. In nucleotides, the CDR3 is TGCGCCAGCAGCCAAGAACGCACTAATGAAAAACTGTTTTTT.

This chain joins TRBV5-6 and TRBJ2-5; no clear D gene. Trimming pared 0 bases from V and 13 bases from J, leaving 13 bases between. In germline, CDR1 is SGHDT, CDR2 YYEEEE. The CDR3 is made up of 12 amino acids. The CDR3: CASSLAIGPAYF. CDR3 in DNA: TGTGCCAGCAGCTTGGCTATAGGGCCAGCGTACTTC.

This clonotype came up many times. For the CDR3, the DNA is TGTGCCAGCAGTTACTCTTTGGCAGGGAGTTTGTATGGCTACACCTTC. Protein: CASSYSLAGSLYGYTF. The chain links TRBV6-5 to TRBJ1-2, with D possibly matching TRBD1 (5 bases). V gave up 0 bases and J gave up 5 bases, with 16 bases separating them. Germline V lookup: CDR1 MNHEY, CDR2 SVGAGI. This CDR3 region has 16 residues.

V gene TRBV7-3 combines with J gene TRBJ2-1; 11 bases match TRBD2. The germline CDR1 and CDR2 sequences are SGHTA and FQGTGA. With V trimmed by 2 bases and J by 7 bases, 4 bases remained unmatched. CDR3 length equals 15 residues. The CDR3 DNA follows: TGTGCCAGCAGCTTAGATGGGACTAGCGGTAATGAGCAGTTCTTC. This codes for CASSLDGTSGNEQFF.

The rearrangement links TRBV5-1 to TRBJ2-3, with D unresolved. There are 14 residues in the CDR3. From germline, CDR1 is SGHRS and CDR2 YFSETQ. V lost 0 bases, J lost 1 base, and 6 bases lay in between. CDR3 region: CASSLGPGTDTQYF. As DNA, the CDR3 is TGCGCCAGCAGCTTGGGACCAGGCACAGATACGCAGTATTTT. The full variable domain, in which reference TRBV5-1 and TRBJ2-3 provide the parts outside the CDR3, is KAGVTQTPRYLIKTRGQQVTLSCSPISGHRSVSWYQQTPGQGLQFLFEYFSETQRNKGNFPGRFSGRQFSNSRSEMNVSTLELGDSALYLCASSLGPGTDTQYFGPGTRLTVL.

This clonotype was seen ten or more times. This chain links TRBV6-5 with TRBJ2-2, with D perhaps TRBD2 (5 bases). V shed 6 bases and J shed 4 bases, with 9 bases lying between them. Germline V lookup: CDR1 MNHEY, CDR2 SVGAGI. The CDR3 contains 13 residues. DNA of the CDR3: TGTGCCAGCAGAGGACTTTTCACCGGGGAGCTGTTTTTT. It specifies CASRGLFTGELFF.

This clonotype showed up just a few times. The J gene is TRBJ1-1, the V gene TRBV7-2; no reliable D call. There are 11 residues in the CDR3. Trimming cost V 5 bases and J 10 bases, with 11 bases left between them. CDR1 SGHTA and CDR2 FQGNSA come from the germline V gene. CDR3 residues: CASSLLRVAFF. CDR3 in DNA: TGTGCCAGCAGCCTACTACGGGTAGCTTTCTTT.

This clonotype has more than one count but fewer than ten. In DNA, the CDR3 is TGTGCCAGCAGCCCCTCGGCGTCCTACAATGAGCAGTTCTTC. Translation: CASSPSASYNEQFF. This sequence joins TRBV7-3 and TRBJ2-1; D uncertain. Trimming shortened V by 5 bases and J by 1 base, and 9 bases separated the two germline ends. Germline-derived CDR1 and CDR2 are SGHTA and FQGTGA. The CDR3 is made up of 14 amino acids.

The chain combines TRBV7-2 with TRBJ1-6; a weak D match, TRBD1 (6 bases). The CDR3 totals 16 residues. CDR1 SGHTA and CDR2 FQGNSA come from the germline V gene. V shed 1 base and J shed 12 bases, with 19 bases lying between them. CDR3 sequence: CASSLVGWDTGGPLHF. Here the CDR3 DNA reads TGTGCCAGCAGCTTAGTTGGTTGGGACACGGGTGGACCCCTCCACTTT.

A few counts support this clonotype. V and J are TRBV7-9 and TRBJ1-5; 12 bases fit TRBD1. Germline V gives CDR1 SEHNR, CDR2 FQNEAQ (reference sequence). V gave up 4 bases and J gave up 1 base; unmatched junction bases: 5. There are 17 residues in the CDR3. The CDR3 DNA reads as TGTGCCAGCAGCTCCGGGACAGGGGGCGGGAGCAATCAGCCCCAGCATTTT. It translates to CASSSGTGGGSNQPQHF.

The CDR3 spells CASTQTGELFF. CDR3 bases: TGTGCCAGCACCCAAACCGGGGAGCTGTTTTTT. J is TRBJ2-2 and V is TRBV12-3 or TRBV12-4; D is unresolved. The CDR3 sequence is 11 residues long. V dropped 7 bases and J dropped 5 bases, with 5 bases sitting between them.

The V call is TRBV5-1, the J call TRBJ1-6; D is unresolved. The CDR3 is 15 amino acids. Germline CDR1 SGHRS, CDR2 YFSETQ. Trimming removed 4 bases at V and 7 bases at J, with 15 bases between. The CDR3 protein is CASSRGQRANSPLHF. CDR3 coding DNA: TGCGCCAGCAGCCGAGGCCAACGGGCCAATTCACCCCTCCACTTT.